This T cell receptor beta chain was sequenced in a study of response to subunit inactivated influenza vaccine. In this sample, this clonotype turned up a few times. In TCRdb, the RT-PCR reads were re-called with MiXCR into one record per CDR3 protein. The sample has more than 250,000 distinct CDR3 sequences; about a fifth are singletons. Germline CDR1 reads SGDLS; CDR2 reads YYNGEE. Germline trimming cut 4 bases from V and 3 bases from J; bases unmatched to any gene: 7. The CDR3 sequence is 15 residues long. This sequence joins TRBV9 and TRBJ2-5; 9 positions match TRBD2. The origin of this receptor is a man between 50 and 69 years old who received an inactivated influenza vaccine. Here the sequenced sample was PBMCs from blood, taken 21 months after vaccination. CDR3 DNA sequence: TGTGCCAGCAGCCCCGTTCCTAGCGGGAAAGAGACCCAGTACTTC. Residues: CASSPVPSGKETQYF.